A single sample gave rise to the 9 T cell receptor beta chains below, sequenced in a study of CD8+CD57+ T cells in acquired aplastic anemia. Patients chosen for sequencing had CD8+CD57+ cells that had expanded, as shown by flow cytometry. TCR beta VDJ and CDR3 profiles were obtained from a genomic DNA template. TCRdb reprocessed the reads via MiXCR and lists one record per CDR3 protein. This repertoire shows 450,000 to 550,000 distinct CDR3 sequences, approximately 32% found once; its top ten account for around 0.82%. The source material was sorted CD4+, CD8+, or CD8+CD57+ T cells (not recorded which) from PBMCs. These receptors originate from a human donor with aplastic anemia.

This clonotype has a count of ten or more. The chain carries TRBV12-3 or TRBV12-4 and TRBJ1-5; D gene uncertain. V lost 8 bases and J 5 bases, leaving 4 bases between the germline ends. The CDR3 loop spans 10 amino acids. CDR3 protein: CASGDQPQHF. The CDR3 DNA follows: TGTGCCAGCGGGGATCAGCCCCAGCATTTT.

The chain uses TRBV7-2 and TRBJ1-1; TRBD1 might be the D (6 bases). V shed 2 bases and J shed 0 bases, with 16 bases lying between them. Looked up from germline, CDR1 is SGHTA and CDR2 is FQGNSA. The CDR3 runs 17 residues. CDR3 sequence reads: CASSLRVLQGVNTEAFF. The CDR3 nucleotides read TGTGCCAGCAGCTTAAGAGTCTTACAGGGTGTGAACACTGAAGCTTTCTTT.

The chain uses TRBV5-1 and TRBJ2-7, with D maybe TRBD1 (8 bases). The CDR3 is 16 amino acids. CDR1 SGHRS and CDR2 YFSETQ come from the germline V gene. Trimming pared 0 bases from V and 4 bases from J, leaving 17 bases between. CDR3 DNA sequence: TGCGCCAGCAGCTTGGCCTGGACAGGGAGGGGATACGAGCAGTACTTC. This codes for CASSLAWTGRGYEQYF.

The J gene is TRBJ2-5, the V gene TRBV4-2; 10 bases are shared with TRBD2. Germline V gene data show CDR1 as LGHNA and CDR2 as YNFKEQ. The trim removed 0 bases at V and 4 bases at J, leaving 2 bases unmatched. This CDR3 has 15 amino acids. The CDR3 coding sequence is TGTGCCAGCAGCCAAGAGCTAGCGGGGGCAGAGACCCAGTACTTC. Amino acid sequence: CASSQELAGAETQYF.

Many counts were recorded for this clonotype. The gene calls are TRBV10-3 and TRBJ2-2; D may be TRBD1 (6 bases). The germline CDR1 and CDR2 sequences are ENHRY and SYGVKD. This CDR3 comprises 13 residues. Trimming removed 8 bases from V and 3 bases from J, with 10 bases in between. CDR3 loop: CAIRDTDTGELFF. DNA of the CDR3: TGTGCCATCCGGGACACAGACACCGGGGAGCTGTTTTTT.

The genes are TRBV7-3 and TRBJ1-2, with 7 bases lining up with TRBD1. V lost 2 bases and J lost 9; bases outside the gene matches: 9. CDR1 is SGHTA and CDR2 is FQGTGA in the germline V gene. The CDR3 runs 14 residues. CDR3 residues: CASSLQGGLESYTF. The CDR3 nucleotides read TGTGCCAGCAGCTTACAGGGGGGGTTGGAAAGCTACACCTTC.

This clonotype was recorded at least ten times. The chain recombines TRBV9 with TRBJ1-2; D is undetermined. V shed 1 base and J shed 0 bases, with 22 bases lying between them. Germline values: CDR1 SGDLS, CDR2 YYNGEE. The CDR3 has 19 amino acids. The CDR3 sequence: CASSVLKSTLIAPNYGYTF. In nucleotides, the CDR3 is TGTGCCAGCAGCGTACTTAAGTCAACTTTAATAGCTCCTAACTATGGCTACACCTTC.

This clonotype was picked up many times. The CDR3 nucleotides read TGTGCCAGCAGCGACCCGACGGGGGGCTACACCTTC. This translates into CASSDPTGGYTF. The rearrangement joins TRBV2 to TRBJ1-2, with D unclear. The CDR3 is 12 amino acids. Germline V gene lookup returns CDR1 SNHLY and CDR2 FYNNEI. Trimming shortened V by 6 bases and J by 8 bases, and 13 bases separated the two germline ends. The full variable domain, with the rest looked up from reference TRBV2 and TRBJ1-2, is EPEVTQTPSHQVTQMGQEVILRCVPISNHLYFYWYRQILGQKVEFLVSFYNNEISEKSEIFDDQFSVERPDGSNFTLKIRSTKLEDSAMYFCASSDPTGGYTFGSGTRLTVV.

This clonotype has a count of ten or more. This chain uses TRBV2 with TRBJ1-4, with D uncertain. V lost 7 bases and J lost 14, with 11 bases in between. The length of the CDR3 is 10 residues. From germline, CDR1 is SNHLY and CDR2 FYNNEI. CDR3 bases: TGTGCCAGCATACCCTTGGGCCTGTTTTTT. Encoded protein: CASIPLGLFF.